These 20 T cell receptor beta chains were all obtained from the same sample, sequenced in a study of cytomegalovirus exposure and HLA in healthy donors. Only in-frame clones appear in the TCRdb table, and some are missing; sequencing was by immunoSEQ multiplex PCR. The data show approximately 140,000 clones, approximately 87% seen once. Sample: PBMCs. These receptors all come from a man aged 18 to 30 in good health and CMV-seronegative.

The chain recombines TRBV6-4 with TRBJ2-1; 9 nucleotides align to TRBD1. This CDR3 spans 14 amino acids. Per germline, CDR1 MRHNA and CDR2 SNTAGT. Trimming took 0 bases from V and 6 from J; bases not matched to a gene: 0. Written as DNA, the CDR3 is TGTGCCAGCAGTGACTCGACAGGGGGCAATGAGCAGTTCTTC. This encodes CASSDSTGGNEQFF.

The chain has TRBV7-2 and TRBJ2-7, with 11 bases identical to TRBD2. CDR3 length equals 16 residues. V dropped 5 bases and J dropped 6; count of bases not matched to a gene: 12. CDR1 and CDR2 (germline): SGHTA, FQGNSA. In DNA, the CDR3 is TGTGCCAGCAGCCCGGGTGGGCTAGCGGGAGGACGCGAGCAGTACTTC. Translated: CASSPGGLAGGREQYF.

This clone came up once. The J gene is TRBJ2-7, the V gene TRBV6-6; D might be TRBD1 (6 bases). The CDR3 runs 15 residues. CDR1 and CDR2 (germline): MNHNY, SVGAGI (reference sequence). V was pared by 0 bases and J by 2 bases, with 11 bases between. This CDR3 is CASSYSNRAAYEQYF. For the CDR3, the DNA is TGTGCCAGCAGTTACTCGAACAGGGCCGCCTACGAGCAGTACTTC.

V is TRBV19 and J is TRBJ1-3; D may be TRBD1 (6 bases). V lost 5 bases, J lost 0 bases, and 23 bases lay in between. The CDR3 is 19 amino acids. Germline CDR1 and CDR2: LNHDA and SQIVND (reference sequence). The CDR3 is CASSLRTAHYSLSGNTIYF. In DNA form, the CDR3 reads TGTGCCAGTAGTCTCCGGACAGCCCATTACTCCCTCTCTGGAAACACCATATATTTT.

The chain has TRBV6-1 and TRBJ1-5, with 7 bases lining up with TRBD1. After removal of 2 bases from V and 6 bases from J, the junction contained 7 bases not matched to a gene. The CDR3 covers 15 residues. In germline, CDR1 is MNHNS, CDR2 SASEGT. The CDR3 loop reads CASSELDRRRQPQHF. CDR3 DNA: TGTGCCAGCAGTGAACTGGACAGGAGGCGTCAGCCCCAGCATTTT.

This chain joins TRBV6-4 and TRBJ2-1; 8 nucleotides align to TRBD1. Germline CDR1 reads MRHNA; CDR2 reads SNTAGT. This CDR3 is 14 amino acids long. Trimming removed 8 bases from V and 6 bases from J; junction bases left unmatched: 9. This CDR3 is CASSDLGQGNEQFF. As DNA, the CDR3 is TGTGCCAGCTCTGACCTCGGACAGGGCAATGAGCAGTTCTTC.

V and J are TRBV5-1 and TRBJ2-7; 8 nucleotides match TRBD2. The J segment lost 1 base and the V segment lost 1 base, leaving 7 bases of the junction unmatched. Germline V lookup: CDR1 SGHRS, CDR2 YFSETQ. This CDR3 contains 16 residues. The CDR3 loop reads CASSLMFGGGSYEQYF. CDR3 DNA: TGCGCCAGCAGCTTGATGTTTGGCGGGGGGTCCTACGAGCAGTACTTC.

The genes are TRBV7-9 and TRBJ1-4; D is undetermined. CDR3 length: 14 amino acids. With 4 bases removed from V and 7 bases from J, the gap between germline ends came to 13 bases. Germline lookup yields CDR1 SEHNR and CDR2 FQNEAQ (reference sequence). The CDR3: CASSSLSGFEKLFF. The CDR3 DNA follows: TGTGCCAGCAGCTCCCTTAGCGGCTTTGAAAAACTGTTTTTT.

The chain is built from TRBV5-4 and TRBJ2-2; 11 bases agree with TRBD1. Germline CDR1 reads SGHNT; CDR2 reads YYREEE (reference sequence). The J segment lost 7 bases and the V segment lost 6 bases, leaving 8 bases of the junction unmatched. The CDR3 runs 15 residues. The CDR3 region is CASTKGQGGVGELFF. The DNA for the CDR3 is TGTGCCAGCACTAAGGGACAGGGGGGGGTCGGGGAGCTGTTTTTT.

The chain is built from TRBV6-6 and TRBJ1-5; D is possibly TRBD1 (5 bases). The CDR3 totals 16 residues. Trimming took off 5 bases at V and 0 bases at J, with 14 bases between the two ends. CDR1 MNHNY and CDR2 SVGAGI come from the germline V gene (reference sequence). CDR3 sequence (DNA): TGTGCCAGCAGTGGACATCAGGAGTATAGCAATCAGCCCCAGCATTTT. The encoded protein is CASSGHQEYSNQPQHF.

V usage is TRBV6-6 and J usage is TRBJ2-7, with 11 bases matching TRBD1. With V trimmed by 2 bases and J by 5 bases, 2 bases remained unmatched. The length of the CDR3 is 14 residues. Germline V gives CDR1 MNHNY, CDR2 SVGAGI (reference sequence). The DNA for the CDR3 is TGTGCCAGCAGTTACGGGACAGGGGGTGACGAGCAGTACTTC. It translates to CASSYGTGGDEQYF.

The chain uses TRBV6-5 and TRBJ1-5; D unclear. The V and J ends lost 6 bases and 3 bases respectively, with 15 bases between them. This CDR3 comprises 15 residues. Germline lookup yields CDR1 MNHEY and CDR2 SVGAGI. The CDR3: CASSLTGGYNQPQHF. CDR3 nucleotide sequence: TGTGCCAGCAGCTTAACGGGAGGGTACAATCAGCCCCAGCATTTT.

The gene calls are TRBV7-9 and TRBJ2-1; D not resolved. Deletions cut 5 bases from V and 0 bases from J, with 11 bases between. Germline V gene lookup returns CDR1 SEHNR and CDR2 FQNEAQ (reference sequence). The CDR3 is 15 residues long. The CDR3: CASSTVTLSYNEQFF. The CDR3, as DNA: TGTGCCAGCAGCACAGTGACGCTCTCCTACAATGAGCAGTTCTTC.

The V call is TRBV2, the J call TRBJ2-2; TRBD1 matches 9 bases. The CDR3 runs 16 residues. Germline CDR1 and CDR2: SNHLY and FYNNEI. The J segment lost 6 bases and the V segment lost 2 bases, leaving 7 bases of the junction unmatched. The CDR3: CASSEMRGQGPGELFF. For the CDR3, the DNA is TGTGCCAGCAGTGAAATGAGGGGACAGGGACCCGGGGAGCTGTTTTTT.

This clone was observed once. CDR3 in amino acids: CASKQGYRSEQFF. The CDR3 DNA reads TGTGCCAGCAAGCAGGGGTACAGGTCTGAGCAGTTCTTC. The rearrangement links TRBV6-5 to TRBJ2-1; a possible D gene is TRBD1 (6 bases). The CDR3 is made up of 13 amino acids. From germline, CDR1 is MNHEY and CDR2 SVGAGI. Trimming cost V 7 bases and J 9 bases, with 16 bases left between them.

This rearrangement joins TRBV6-5 to TRBJ2-7, with a tentative D call TRBD2 (6 bases). This CDR3 has 13 residues. The V gene's germline CDR1 is MNHEY and CDR2 SVGAGI. Trimming removed 4 bases at V and 4 bases at J, with 11 bases between. The CDR3 DNA sequence: TGTGCCAGCAGTTTGGGACTTATTTACGAGCAGTACTTC. This codes for CASSLGLIYEQYF.

This clone was seen a handful of times. The rearrangement joins TRBV6-5 to TRBJ2-7; 10 bases match TRBD1. After removal of 6 bases from V and 3 bases from J, the junction contained 2 bases not matched to a gene. In germline, CDR1 is MNHEY, CDR2 SVGAGI. The length of the CDR3 is 13 residues. The CDR3, as DNA: TGTGCCAGCAGGGGACAGGGGTTCTACGAGCAGTACTTC. It codes for CASRGQGFYEQYF.

This rearrangement joins TRBV29-1 to TRBJ2-5, with a possible D match to TRBD2 (6 bases). CDR3 length: 14 amino acids. Trimming removed 4 bases at V and 4 bases at J, with 16 bases between. The germline CDR1 and CDR2 sequences are SQVTM and ANQGSEA. The CDR3 loop is CSVAFGGGPETQYF. DNA of the CDR3: TGCAGCGTTGCGTTCGGGGGAGGTCCAGAGACCCAGTACTTC.

This sequence joins TRBV6-1 and TRBJ2-3; 8 bases agree with TRBD2. CDR3 length: 16 amino acids. The germline gives CDR1 MNHNS, CDR2 SASEGT. V dropped 2 bases and J dropped 1; count of bases not matched to a gene: 5. CDR3 bases: TGTGCCAGCAGTGAAAGGACTAGCCGGGGCACAGATACGCAGTATTTT. This encodes CASSERTSRGTDTQYF.

The genes are TRBV5-1 and TRBJ1-2, with 7 positions matching TRBD1. CDR3 size: 16 residues. Germline values: CDR1 SGHRS, CDR2 YFSETQ. Trimming at V came to 3 bases and at J to 2 bases, leaving 10 bases not matched to a gene. CDR3 protein: CASSSQGDRPNYGYTF. The DNA of the CDR3 is TGCGCCAGCAGCTCGCAGGGGGACAGACCGAACTATGGCTACACCTTC.